The source of this T cell receptor (beta chain) is a study of CD8 T cells in ankylosing spondylitis. Study conclusions and caveats: Significant enrichment of disease-linked clones was reported in matched ankylosing spondylitis synovial fluid.

Germline-derived CDR1 and CDR2 are SQVTM and ANQGSEA. The CDR3 spans 12 residues. The germline V and J ends were trimmed by 6 bases and 5 bases, with 13 bases remaining between them. TCRdb ran MiXCR on the 5' RACE reads and lists one entry per CDR3 protein. The data show roughly 240,000 distinct CDR3 sequences, roughly 32% seen once. This clonotype was observed a few times. What it recognizes is unknown. Sequenced input: blood, either unsorted or a sorted T cell fraction (not recorded which). This TCR came from a male donor with ankylosing spondylitis or in good health (not recorded which). The chain uses TRBV29-1 and TRBJ1-2; D not resolved. CDR3 loop: CSVTREPYGYTF. The CDR3 DNA sequence: TGCAGCGTGACAAGGGAACCTTATGGCTACACCTTC.